This TCR beta chain was retrieved from a study of cytotoxic CD8 clonotypes in ibrutinib-treated CLL. Study information: Samples showed on average around 260,000 productive templates and about 100,000 productive rearrangements.

The assay was immunoSEQ multiplex PCR, and TCRdb's table has in-frame clones only and misses some. The data contain fewer than 400,000 clones, over 60% of them singletons. This clone occurred a few times. The antigen is unknown. There are 13 residues in the CDR3. Trimming pared 3 bases from V and 3 bases from J, leaving 10 bases between. In germline, CDR1 is SGHRS, CDR2 YFSETQ. Overall study findings and caveats: The study found clonality rose at ibrutinib response, then fell toward baseline at progression.

The source material was PBMCs, sampled after 36 months of ibrutinib treatment. This receptor was obtained from a human donor with chronic lymphocytic leukemia. This chain links TRBV5-1 with TRBJ2-7; D is tentatively TRBD1 or TRBD2 (5 bases each). The CDR3 coding sequence is TGCGCCAGCAGCTCAAGGGACCTCTACGAGCAGTACTTC. Its translation: CASSSRDLYEQYF.